This T cell receptor (beta chain) was captured in a study of cytomegalovirus exposure and HLA in healthy donors. Across the study: The roughly 120 validation repertoires used the same platform as the 600 to 750 first-cohort repertoires (as reported by a later analysis).

The table came from immunoSEQ multiplex PCR; TCRdb's copy has only in-frame clones and leaves some out. The sample has approximately 280,000 clones; 65% to 90% are singletons. This TCR derives from a woman aged 18 to 35 in good health and CMV-seronegative. The sample taken for sequencing was PBMCs.

The CDR3 coding sequence is TGTGCCAGCAGCGGTAGCGGGGTGGCAGATACGCAGTATTTT. This codes for CASSGSGVADTQYF. V gene TRBV7-2 combines with J gene TRBJ2-3, with TRBD2 matching over 8 bases. This CDR3 comprises 14 residues. From germline, CDR1 is SGHTA and CDR2 FQGNSA. Losses at the gene ends were 5 bases for V and 4 bases for J; bases not matched to a gene: 5.